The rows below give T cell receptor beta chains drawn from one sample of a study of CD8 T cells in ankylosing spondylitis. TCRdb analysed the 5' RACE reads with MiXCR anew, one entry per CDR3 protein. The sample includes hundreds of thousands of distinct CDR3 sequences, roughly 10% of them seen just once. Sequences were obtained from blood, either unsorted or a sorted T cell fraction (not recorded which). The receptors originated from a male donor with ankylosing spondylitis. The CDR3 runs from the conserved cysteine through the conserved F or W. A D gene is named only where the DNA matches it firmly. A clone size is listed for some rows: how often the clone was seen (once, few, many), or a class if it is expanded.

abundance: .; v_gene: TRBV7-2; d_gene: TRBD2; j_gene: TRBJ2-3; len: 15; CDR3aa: CASSLVTSGVTTQYF; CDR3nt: TGTGCCAGCAGCTTAGTTACTAGCGGGGTTACGACGCAGTATTTT
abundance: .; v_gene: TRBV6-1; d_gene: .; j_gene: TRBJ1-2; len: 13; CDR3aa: CASRSQGRYGYTF; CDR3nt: TGTGCCAGCAGATCCCAGGGGAGGTATGGCTACACCTTC
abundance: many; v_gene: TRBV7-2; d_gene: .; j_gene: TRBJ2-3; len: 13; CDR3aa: CASSPYSTDTQYF; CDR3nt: TGTGCCAGCAGCCCGTACAGCACAGATACGCAGTATTTT
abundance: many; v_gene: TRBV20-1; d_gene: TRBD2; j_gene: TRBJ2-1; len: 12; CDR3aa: CSQRGPDNEQFF; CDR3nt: TGCAGCCAGCGGGGGCCCGACAATGAGCAGTTCTTC
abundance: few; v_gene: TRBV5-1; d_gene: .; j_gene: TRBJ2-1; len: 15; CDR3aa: CASQPQGSAYNEQFF; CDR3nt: TGCGCCAGCCAGCCCCAGGGGAGCGCCTACAATGAGCAGTTCTTC
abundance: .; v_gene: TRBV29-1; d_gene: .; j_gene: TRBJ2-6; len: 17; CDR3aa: CTVEDRGFPSGANVLTF; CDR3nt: TGCACCGTTGAAGATCGGGGTTTTCCCTCTGGGGCCAACGTCCTGACTTTC
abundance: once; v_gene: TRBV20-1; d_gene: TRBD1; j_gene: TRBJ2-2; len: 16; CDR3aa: CSSSRVSGGSTGELFF; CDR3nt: TGCAGTTCGTCTAGAGTTTCAGGGGGTAGCACCGGGGAGCTGTTTTTT
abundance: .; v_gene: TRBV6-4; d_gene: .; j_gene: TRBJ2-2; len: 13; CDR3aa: CASSDGNTGELFF; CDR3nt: TGTGCCAGCAGTGATGGGAACACCGGGGAGCTGTTTTTT
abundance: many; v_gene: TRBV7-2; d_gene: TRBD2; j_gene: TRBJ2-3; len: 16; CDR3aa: CASSPHLAGVTDTQYF; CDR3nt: TGTGCCAGCAGCCCCCATCTAGCGGGCGTAACAGATACGCAGTATTTT
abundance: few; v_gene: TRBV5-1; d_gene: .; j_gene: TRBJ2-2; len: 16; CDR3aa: CASSLAVTSGTGELFF; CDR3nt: TGCGCCAGCAGCTTGGCTGTCACCTCGGGAACCGGGGAGCTGTTTTTT
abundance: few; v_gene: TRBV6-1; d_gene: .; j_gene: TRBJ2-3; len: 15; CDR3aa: CASSQTITSTDTQYF; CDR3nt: TGTGCCAGCAGTCAGACTATAACTAGCACAGATACGCAGTATTTT
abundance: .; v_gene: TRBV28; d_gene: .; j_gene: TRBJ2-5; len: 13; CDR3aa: CASSSFVRETQYF; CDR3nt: TGTGCCAGCAGTTCCTTCGTGAGGGAGACCCAGTACTTC
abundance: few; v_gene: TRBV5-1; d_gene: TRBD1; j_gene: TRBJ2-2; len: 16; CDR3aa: CASSVGQGTNTGELFF; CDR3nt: TGCGCCAGCAGCGTAGGACAGGGGACGAACACCGGGGAGCTGTTTTTT
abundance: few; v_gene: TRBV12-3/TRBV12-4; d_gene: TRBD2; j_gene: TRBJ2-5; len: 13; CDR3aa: CASSIREVETQYF; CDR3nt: TGTGCCAGCAGTATCCGGGAGGTTGAGACCCAGTACTTC
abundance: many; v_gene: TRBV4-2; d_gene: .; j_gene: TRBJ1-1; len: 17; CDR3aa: CASSQELVGSGHTEAFF; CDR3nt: TGTGCCAGCAGCCAAGAGCTAGTAGGGTCTGGGCACACTGAAGCTTTCTTT
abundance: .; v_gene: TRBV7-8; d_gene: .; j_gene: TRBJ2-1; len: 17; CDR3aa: CASSSVVGGRAYNEQFF; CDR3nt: TGTGCCAGCAGCTCCGTAGTGGGAGGAAGGGCCTACAATGAGCAGTTCTTC
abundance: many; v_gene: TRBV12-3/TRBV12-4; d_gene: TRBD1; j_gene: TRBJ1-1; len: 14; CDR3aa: CASTFNQGGTEAFF; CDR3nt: TGTGCCAGCACCTTTAATCAGGGGGGCACTGAAGCTTTCTTT
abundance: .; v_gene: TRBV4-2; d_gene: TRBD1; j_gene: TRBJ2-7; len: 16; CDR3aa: CASSRSTGTGRDEQYF; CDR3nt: TGTGCCAGCAGCCGCTCTACCGGGACAGGGAGGGACGAGCAGTACTTC